This entry describes one T cell receptor (beta chain). This likely stems from a read error, as it lies one base from a far larger clone. Alpha- and beta-chain coverage of first-strand cDNA came from TRAV- and TRBV-specific primers. Using a constant-region primer together with a V-primer adapter, TCRs were subjected to 20 to 25 PCR cycles of amplification. mRNA, once isolated, was amplified by in vitro transcription. TCRdb reprocessed the reads via MiXCR and lists one record per CDR3 protein. The data contain tens of thousands of distinct CDR3 sequences, about 25% of them seen just once; the ten biggest clones take up approximately 7%. The sample comes from a study of low-dose radiotherapy and immunotherapy resistance in tumors. About the study: Given every two weeks, intravenous cyclophosphamide 200 mg/m2 preceded radiation and immunotherapy by one day.

Time point of the sample: before trial treatment. Patients who could take part had advanced solid tumors with no tumor-infiltrating lymphocytes. V was pared by 5 bases and J by 0 bases, with 5 bases between. The CDR3 totals 12 residues. Germline CDR1 reads SEHNR; CDR2 reads FQNEAQ (reference sequence). This TCR was recovered from a male donor with rectosigmoid adenocarcinoma. This chain joins TRBV7-9 and TRBJ2-7; D is uncertain. The sequenced sample was PBMCs, obtained before treatment. CDR3 loop: CASSPHSYEQYF. The CDR3 DNA reads as TGTGCCAGCAGCCCTCACTCCTACGAGCAGTACTTC.